This TCR beta chain stems from a study of response to subunit inactivated influenza vaccine. Regarding this clonotype: What it recognizes is unknown.

Study-wide points: Researchers suggested that each seasonal influenza vaccination recruits few new T cells.

With 6 bases clipped from V and 7 bases from J, the junction kept 6 bases outside the gene matches. CDR3 size: 13 residues. Germline CDR1 WSHSY, CDR2 SAAADI. TCRdb reanalysed the RT-PCR reads using MiXCR and keeps one entry per CDR3 protein. The sample lists about 520,000 distinct CDR3 sequences; approximately 7.7% were seen once. V is TRBV10-2 and J is TRBJ1-5; 7 bases fit TRBD1. The sequenced sample was PBMCs from blood, obtained less than 30 months after vaccination. The TCR sequence derives from a man between 50 and 69 years old who received an inactivated influenza vaccine. CDR3 bases: TGCGCCAGCAGCAGGACAGGATCCCAGCCCCAGCATTTT. Translating it yields CASSRTGSQPQHF.